Following are 23 T cell receptor beta chains from one sample sequenced in a study of OX40 agonist ivuxolimab in advanced cancers. Some clones are missing from TCRdb's copy, which holds only in-frame ones; the method was immunoSEQ multiplex PCR. The table includes over 65,000 clones, 86% detected once. Source: CD4+ or CD8+ T cells sorted from blood, taken in a trial of the OX40 agonist ivuxolimab. Receptors originate from an adult with an advanced solid tumor such as melanoma, head and neck, liver or kidney cancer.

This clone was counted between two and nine times. The V and J genes are TRBV2 and TRBJ1-1; D ambiguous. Trimming took off 6 bases at V and 1 base at J, with 15 bases between the two ends. The CDR3 sequence is 15 residues long. Germline CDR1 and CDR2: SNHLY and FYNNEI. The CDR3 bases are TGTGCCAGCAGCTCCTTCCAGCCTCAGAACACTGAAGCTTTCTTT. It is translated as CASSSFQPQNTEAFF.

This sequence joins TRBV27 and TRBJ1-5; maybe TRBD1 (5 bases). Germline CDR1 reads MNHEY; CDR2 reads SMNVEV (reference sequence). This CDR3 comprises 14 residues. The V end lost 5 bases, the J end lost 0 bases, and 8 bases lay between the germline ends. The CDR3 sequence is CASSEGLSNQPQHF. The CDR3 nucleotides read TGTGCCAGCAGTGAGGGACTTAGCAATCAGCCCCAGCATTTT.

This chain uses TRBV7-3 with TRBJ2-1, with D possibly TRBD2 on 5 matching bases. The V gene's germline CDR1 is SGHTA and CDR2 FQGTGA. The CDR3 runs to 14 residues. V lost 5 bases and J 9 bases, leaving 17 bases between the germline ends. CDR3 in DNA: TGTGCCAGCAGCCCCTTGGGTTCTGGAGGTGAGCAGTTCTTC. Encoded protein: CASSPLGSGGEQFF.

V and J are TRBV5-1 and TRBJ1-1; D is unresolved. This CDR3 contains 15 residues. The V and J ends lost 2 bases and 0 bases respectively, with 11 bases between them. CDR1 is SGHRS and CDR2 is YFSETQ in the germline V gene. CDR3 region: CASSFGITLNTEAFF. The CDR3, as DNA: TGCGCCAGCAGCTTCGGGATCACGTTGAACACTGAAGCTTTCTTT.

This clone was counted a few times. The V call is TRBV19, the J call TRBJ1-5; D ambiguous. There are 13 residues in the CDR3. Trimming removed 3 bases from V and 5 bases from J, with 8 bases in between. Per the germline V gene, CDR1 is LNHDA and CDR2 is SQIVND (reference sequence). The CDR3 DNA reads as TGTGCCAGTAGTATGAACGGGGATCAGCCCCAGCATTTT. It codes for CASSMNGDQPQHF.

The chain carries TRBV11-3 and TRBJ2-3; possible D gene TRBD2, 6 bases. The CDR3 totals 14 residues. The V gene lost 8 bases and the J gene lost 4 bases, with 16 bases spanning the gap. Germline lookup yields CDR1 SGHNT and CDR2 YENEEA. The CDR3 loop reads CASAGMEGSDTQYF. CDR3 sequence (DNA): TGTGCCAGCGCCGGGATGGAGGGTTCAGATACGCAGTATTTT.

The rearrangement links TRBV5-1 to TRBJ2-2; 10 positions match TRBD2. The V and J ends lost 0 bases and 7 bases, in that order; junction bases with no gene match: 9. The germline V gene encodes CDR1 SGHRS and CDR2 YFSETQ. This CDR3 spans 17 amino acids. CDR3 sequence reads: CASSLELSGRAIGELFF. The CDR3 bases are TGCGCCAGCAGCTTGGAACTAAGCGGGAGGGCTATCGGGGAGCTGTTTTTT.

A remark on this clone: One end of the junction does not line up with germline, which may come from a read error. J is TRBJ2-7 and V is TRBV10-2; TRBD2 aligns across 11 bases. Germline V gene sequence: CDR1 WSHSY, CDR2 SAAADI. CDR3 length: 13 residues. The DNA for the CDR3 is TGCGCCAGCAGTGTCCCCTTTAGCGGGGGGGTGAACTTC. Its translation: CASSVPFSGGVNF.

The chain is built from TRBV2 and TRBJ1-6; D is possibly TRBD1 (5 bases). Germline V gene sequence: CDR1 SNHLY, CDR2 FYNNEI. Trimming cost V 8 bases and J 4 bases, with 9 bases left between them. The CDR3 runs to 13 residues. In nucleotides, the CDR3 is TGTGCCAGCCAGGGCCGTTATAATTCACCCCTCCACTTT. Translating it yields CASQGRYNSPLHF.

This chain links TRBV21-1 with TRBJ2-1. TRBV21-1 is an annotated pseudogene. This CDR3 comprises 15 residues. The CDR3 sequence is CASSAPGARRNEQFF. The CDR3 DNA sequence: TGTGCCAGCAGCGCCCCCGGGGCCCGTAGGAATGAGCAGTTCTTC.

This chain links TRBV27 with TRBJ1-1, with D unresolved. This CDR3 is built from 15 residues. The V and J ends lost 5 bases and 2 bases respectively, with 15 bases between them. Germline V lookup: CDR1 MNHEY, CDR2 SMNVEV (reference sequence). DNA for the CDR3: TGTGCCAGCAGTAAAACAGACGATCCCAACACTGAAGCTTTCTTT. Its translation: CASSKTDDPNTEAFF.

This clone is a singleton in its sample. This rearrangement joins TRBV6-6 to TRBJ2-5, with D uncertain. The CDR3 extends over 15 amino acids. CDR1 is MNHNY, CDR2 SVGAGI, per germline (reference sequence). Trimming shortened V by 0 bases and J by 0 bases, and 8 bases separated the two germline ends. DNA of the CDR3: TGTGCCAGCAGTTACTCGGCAGGTTACCAAGAGACCCAGTACTTC. Translation: CASSYSAGYQETQYF.

This clone has more than one count but fewer than ten. The V gene is TRBV18, the J gene TRBJ2-2; D might be TRBD2 (5 bases). Germline V gene data show CDR1 as KGHSH and CDR2 as LQKENI. CDR3 length: 12 residues. With 8 bases removed from V and 13 bases from J, the gap between germline ends came to 17 bases. CDR3 in amino acids: CASHPPEGGLFF. The CDR3 DNA reads TGTGCCAGCCACCCCCCCGAGGGTGGGCTGTTTTTT.

This chain joins TRBV5-1 and TRBJ1-2; 7 bases line up with TRBD1. This CDR3 has 13 residues. From germline, CDR1 is SGHRS and CDR2 YFSETQ. V was pared by 4 bases and J by 7 bases, with 7 bases of the junction left unmatched. CDR3 sequence: CASSLGTDSGYTF. The CDR3 bases are TGCGCCAGCAGCCTAGGGACAGATTCTGGCTACACCTTC.

This clone was seen once. J is TRBJ1-1 and V is TRBV30; tentative D call: TRBD1 (5 bases). Trimming cost V 5 bases and J 0 bases, with 13 bases left between them. From germline, CDR1 is GTSNPN and CDR2 SVGIG (reference sequence). This CDR3 has 14 residues. CDR3 sequence reads: CAWAPGTVNTEAFF. CDR3 sequence (DNA): TGTGCCTGGGCCCCCGGGACGGTGAACACTGAAGCTTTCTTT.

Comments on this clone: Given a much more abundant clone one base away, this may be a read error. The rearrangement uses TRBV4-2 and TRBJ2-2; 7 bases match TRBD1. Germline V gene data show CDR1 as LGHNA and CDR2 as YNFKEQ. V gave up 0 bases and J gave up 4 bases; unmatched junction bases: 11. The CDR3 is made up of 18 amino acids. In DNA form, the CDR3 reads TGTGCCAGCAGCCAAGACCACCAGACAGGGATTATCACCGGGGAGCTGTTTTTT. Protein product: CASSQDHQTGIITGELFF.

Concerning this clone: An end of the junction differs from the germline gene, which may be a read error. CDR3: CSADGNPEAFF. CDR3 DNA: TGCAGTGCTGACGGGAACCCTGAAGCTTTCTTT. This rearrangement joins TRBV20-1 to TRBJ1-1, with unresolved D. CDR3 length: 11 amino acids. Germline CDR1 DFQATT, CDR2 SNEGSKA (reference sequence).

This chain connects TRBV7-3 to TRBJ1-5; a possible D gene is TRBD1 (5 bases). CDR3 length: 14 residues. Germline V lookup: CDR1 SGHTA, CDR2 FQGTGA. The V end was cut by 8 bases, the J end by 6 bases, with 17 bases between. CDR3 residues: CASGRGLGTQPQHF. In DNA form, the CDR3 reads TGTGCCAGCGGGAGGGGCTTAGGGACTCAGCCCCAGCATTTT.

The CDR3, as DNA: TGCAGCGTTGGTGGGCCCGGGAACAATGAGCAGTTCTTC. This gives the protein CSVGGPGNNEQFF. This sequence joins TRBV29-1 and TRBJ2-1; perhaps TRBD2 as D (5 bases). Trimming took off 4 bases at V and 5 bases at J, with 12 bases between the two ends. The CDR3 has 13 amino acids. Germline V gives CDR1 SQVTM, CDR2 ANQGSEA.

There are a few counts of this clone. The rearrangement uses TRBV9 and TRBJ2-5; 7 nucleotides line up with TRBD2. The germline gives CDR1 SGDLS, CDR2 YYNGEE. The CDR3 covers 15 residues. The V gene end was trimmed by 3 bases and the J gene end by 3 bases; junction bases not matched to a gene: 8. This CDR3 is CASSGGGGGEETQYF. The DNA for the CDR3 is TGTGCCAGCAGCGGTGGCGGGGGAGGGGAAGAGACCCAGTACTTC.

The chain has TRBV4-1 and TRBJ1-4; D remains ambiguous. CDR3 size: 16 residues. Per germline, CDR1 MGHRA and CDR2 YSYEKL. V was cut by 3 bases and J by 7 bases, with 18 bases left in between. CDR3 protein: CASSHILLGSGEKLFF. CDR3 DNA: TGCGCCAGCAGCCATATTTTATTAGGAAGTGGTGAAAAACTGTTTTTT.

The chain has TRBV16 and TRBJ2-5; perhaps D is TRBD1 or TRBD2 (5 bases each). The germline V and J ends were trimmed by 4 bases and 7 bases, with 16 bases remaining between them. Looked up from germline, CDR1 is KGHSY and CDR2 is FQNENV. This CDR3 is built from 14 residues. DNA of the CDR3: TGTGCCAGCAGCCCGGGACGGTTCTCAGGGACCCAGTACTTC. The encoded protein is CASSPGRFSGTQYF.

This chain links TRBV30 with TRBJ1-2; D possibly corresponds to TRBD1 (6 bases). CDR1 and CDR2 (germline): GTSNPN, SVGIG (reference sequence). The CDR3 length is 12 residues. V lost 5 bases and J lost 4, with 11 bases in between. The CDR3 loop reads CAWDRRAYGYTF. The CDR3 bases are TGTGCCTGGGACAGGAGGGCCTATGGCTACACCTTC.